One T cell receptor (beta chain) is described in this entry. This entry belongs to a study of shared T cell receptors in the human thymus. Profiled with immunoSEQ multiplex PCR; TCRdb holds only in-frame clones, not every one. The table includes 500,000 to 850,000 clones, over 75% detected once. CDR1 is MNHEY, CDR2 SMNVEV, per germline (reference sequence). The CDR3 length is 13 residues. V trimming: 5 bases; J trimming: 8 bases; junction bases outside the gene matches: 8. The same sample was also studied in work on human thymus T cells. From that second work: Across thymic and blood repertoires, the usage of V and J genes appeared to be biased.

The sequenced sample consisted of thymocytes. The clonotype was recovered from a boy younger than two with a congenital heart defect. The chain links TRBV27 to TRBJ1-1; TRBD1 agrees at 7 bases. The CDR3 bases are TGTGCCAGCAGTCCCAAGGGACAGCCCGAAGCTTTCTTT. It specifies CASSPKGQPEAFF.